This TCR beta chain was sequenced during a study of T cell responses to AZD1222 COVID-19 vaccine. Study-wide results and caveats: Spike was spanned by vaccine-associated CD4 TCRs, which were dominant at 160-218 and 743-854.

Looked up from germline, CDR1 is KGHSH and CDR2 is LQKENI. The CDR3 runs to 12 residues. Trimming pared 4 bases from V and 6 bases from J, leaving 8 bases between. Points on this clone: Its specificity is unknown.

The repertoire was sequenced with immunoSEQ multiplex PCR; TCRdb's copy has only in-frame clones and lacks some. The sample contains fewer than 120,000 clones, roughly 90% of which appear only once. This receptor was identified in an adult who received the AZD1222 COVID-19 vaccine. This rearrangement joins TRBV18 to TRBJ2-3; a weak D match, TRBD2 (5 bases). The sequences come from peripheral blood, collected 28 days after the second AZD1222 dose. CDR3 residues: CASSLERDTQYF. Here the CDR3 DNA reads TGTGCCAGCTCACTTGAGCGGGATACGCAGTATTTT.